These 28 T cell receptor beta chains were sequenced from one sample in a study of blood T cell repertoires in COVID-19 (dated by TCRdb to the early 2020s). Library prep was done by the immunoSEQ multiplex PCR assay. Imported from immuneACCESS, the table was reduced by TCRdb to in-frame sequences with V and J called. These copies leave out some clones; in studies compared against another copy, an unresolved V gene accounts for under half, and the cause of the remainder is not known. In all, the sample holds over 80,000 clones, and approximately 88% of those were seen once. Around 7.9% of the sample is held by the ten biggest clonotypes. The sequenced sample was peripheral blood. The origin of the receptors is a man between 65 and 85 years old with acute or convalescent COVID-19.

The chain links TRBV11-2 to TRBJ1-5, with D hard to call. The CDR3 contains 14 residues. CDR1 SGHAT and CDR2 FQNNGV come from the germline V gene. The ends were cut back, 3 bases at V and 4 bases at J, with 10 bases in the middle. The CDR3 bases are TGTGCCAGCAGCTTGGGAAGCGGTAATCAGCCCCAGCATTTT. Translation gives CASSLGSGNQPQHF.

This chain joins TRBV27 and TRBJ2-1; 14 bases line up with TRBD2. The trim removed 2 bases at V and 0 bases at J, leaving 9 bases unmatched. The CDR3 is 20 residues long. The germline V gene encodes CDR1 MNHEY and CDR2 SMNVEV (reference sequence). CDR3 in DNA: TGTGCCAGCAGTTTACCCACCGGGACTAGCGGGAGAAGCTCCTACAATGAGCAGTTCTTC. This translates into CASSLPTGTSGRSSYNEQFF.

V gene TRBV11-2 combines with J gene TRBJ2-3; 9 positions match TRBD2. Germline CDR1 SGHAT, CDR2 FQNNGV. There are 15 residues in the CDR3. Trimming removed 3 bases from V and 4 bases from J; junction bases left unmatched: 5. In DNA, the CDR3 is TGTGCCAGCAGCTTGAAAGCGGGAGGAGCAGATACGCAGTATTTT. Protein: CASSLKAGGADTQYF.

The chain links TRBV12-3 or TRBV12-4 to TRBJ1-6; weak D call: TRBD1 (6 bases). Trimming took 6 bases from V and 9 from J, leaving 12 bases between them. This CDR3 has 13 residues. The CDR3, as DNA: TGTGCCAGCAGGGCAGGGGAGGGTTCACCCCTCCACTTT. Translation: CASRAGEGSPLHF.

V usage is TRBV6-1 and J usage is TRBJ1-1, with a weak D call TRBD1 (5 bases). The CDR3 length is 14 residues. V was trimmed by 7 bases and J by 8 bases, leaving 20 bases between them. Germline V gene data show CDR1 as MNHNS and CDR2 as SASEGT. For the CDR3, the DNA is TGTGCCAGCAAAACACAGGTGACACAGGAGGAAGCTTTCTTT. Protein: CASKTQVTQEEAFF.

The rearrangement links TRBV7-9 to TRBJ1-4; weak D call: TRBD1 (6 bases). The V end was cut by 2 bases, the J end by 7 bases, with 11 bases between. Germline assignment: CDR1 SEHNR and CDR2 FQNEAQ (reference sequence). CDR3 length: 14 residues. DNA for the CDR3: TGTGCCAGCAGCTTACGGGGGGCTAGTGAAAAACTGTTTTTT. Translating gives CASSLRGASEKLFF.

This rearrangement joins TRBV4-3 to TRBJ2-1; 9 bases are a match to TRBD2. Trimming took 0 bases from V and 6 from J; bases not matched to a gene: 9. This CDR3 contains 17 residues. Germline-derived CDR1 and CDR2 are LGHNA and YSLEER. The chain's CDR3 is CASSQDFLAGSSNEQFF. In DNA, the CDR3 is TGCGCCAGCAGCCAAGATTTCCTAGCGGGGAGCTCCAATGAGCAGTTCTTC.

The chain is built from TRBV29-1 and TRBJ1-3; D is unclear. The CDR3 length is 13 residues. Germline-derived CDR1 and CDR2 are SQVTM and ANQGSEA. Between the trimmed V and J ends, which lost 4 bases and 2 bases, there was a span of 9 bases. CDR3 bases: TGCAGCGTTGGCGGCCTCGCTGGAAACACCATATATTTT. This codes for CSVGGLAGNTIYF.

V and J are TRBV27 and TRBJ1-2, with D unclear. Germline-derived CDR1 and CDR2 are MNHEY and SMNVEV (reference sequence). The V gene lost 0 bases and the J gene lost 7 bases, with 9 bases spanning the gap. CDR3 size: 13 residues. CDR3 nucleotides: TGTGCCAGCAGTTTATCTCTTAATAGTGGCTACACCTTC. It specifies CASSLSLNSGYTF.

This sequence joins TRBV19 and TRBJ1-2; D call uncertain. CDR3 length: 14 residues. Germline assignment: CDR1 LNHDA and CDR2 SQIVND (reference sequence). Trimming removed 6 bases from V and 3 bases from J, with 14 bases in between. The CDR3 DNA is TGTGCCAGTAGCCTCGAGGAGAGTGACTATGGCTACACCTTC. Residues: CASSLEESDYGYTF.

The rearrangement links TRBV6-4 to TRBJ1-1; D is unclear. The CDR3 is made up of 17 amino acids. Germline V gene data show CDR1 as MRHNA and CDR2 as SNTAGT. Trimming removed 1 base from V and 3 bases from J, with 18 bases in between. CDR3 protein: CASSDWMYTSGYTEAFF. The CDR3 nucleotides are TGTGCCAGCAGTGACTGGATGTACACAAGCGGGTACACTGAAGCTTTCTTT.

This clone has a single count. The chain carries TRBV28 and TRBJ1-4; perhaps TRBD1 as D (6 bases). Germline V lookup: CDR1 MDHEN, CDR2 SYDVKM. The CDR3 contains 14 residues. Trimming stripped 7 bases from V and 4 bases from J, with 13 bases between. CDR3 residues: CASTEGEINEKLFF. The CDR3 DNA is TGTGCCAGCACCGAGGGGGAGATTAATGAAAAACTGTTTTTT.

The chain combines TRBV7-7 with TRBJ2-3; TRBD1 matches 9 bases. J was trimmed by 2 bases and V by 4 bases; bases with no gene match: 4. The CDR3 has 15 residues. Germline CDR1 reads SSHAT; CDR2 reads FNYEAQ (reference sequence). Written as DNA, the CDR3 is TGTGCCAGCAGCTCGGGACAGGGACCCACAGATACGCAGTATTTT. Protein: CASSSGQGPTDTQYF.

The chain is built from TRBV5-4 and TRBJ2-1; 9 bases fit TRBD1. V shed 3 bases, J shed 1 base, and the junction held 11 bases outside the gene matches. Germline V gene sequence: CDR1 SGHNT, CDR2 YYREEE (reference sequence). The CDR3 runs to 18 residues. In DNA form, the CDR3 reads TGTGCCAGCAGCTCGTCCCGGGACAGGGTAGGGTCCTACAATGAGCAGTTCTTC. Amino acids: CASSSSRDRVGSYNEQFF.

The chain employs TRBV9 and TRBJ2-1; D perhaps matches TRBD2 (5 bases). From germline, CDR1 is SGDLS and CDR2 YYNGEE. This CDR3 has 16 amino acids. Trimming took 4 bases from V and 0 from J, leaving 14 bases between them. The CDR3 bases are TGTGCCAGCAGCCAAGGCGGGCAAAGCTCCTACAATGAGCAGTTCTTC. Translating it yields CASSQGGQSSYNEQFF.

The CDR3 reads CASSLQGFTDTQYF. The CDR3 region has the DNA TGCGCCAGCAGCTTACAGGGTTTCACAGATACGCAGTATTTT. The chain couples TRBV5-1 to TRBJ2-3, with D possibly TRBD1 on 6 matching bases. This CDR3 spans 14 amino acids. Trimming took off 2 bases at V and 2 bases at J, with 9 bases between the two ends. The germline V gene encodes CDR1 SGHRS and CDR2 YFSETQ.

V usage is TRBV5-4 and J usage is TRBJ2-2; D is ambiguous. Trimming took 7 bases from V and 2 from J, leaving 15 bases between them. CDR1 and CDR2 (germline): SGHNT, YYREEE (reference sequence). This CDR3 spans 15 amino acids. CDR3 in DNA: TGTGCCAGCGGCCGCAATGGAGCAAACACCGGGGAGCTGTTTTTT. The encoded protein is CASGRNGANTGELFF.

This chain links TRBV6-4 with TRBJ2-1; 9 positions agree with TRBD1. Germline V gives CDR1 MRHNA, CDR2 SNTAGT. This CDR3 region has 15 residues. V lost 3 bases, J lost 7 bases, and 7 bases stayed unmatched. CDR3 residues: CASSESGQGSNEQFF. CDR3 in DNA: TGTGCCAGCAGTGAGTCCGGACAGGGGAGTAATGAGCAGTTCTTC.

This chain connects TRBV30 to TRBJ2-2; D unclear. The CDR3 consists of 14 residues. Deletions cut 8 bases from V and 4 bases from J, with 17 bases between. CDR1 is GTSNPN and CDR2 is SVGIG in the germline V gene (reference sequence). The chain's CDR3 is CAREDISRTGELFF. For the CDR3, the DNA is TGTGCCCGAGAAGACATAAGTCGCACCGGGGAGCTGTTTTTT.

CDR3 sequence: CASSLGAGYEQYF. The CDR3, as DNA: TGTGCCAGCTCATTGGGGGCAGGCTACGAGCAGTACTTC. The chain uses TRBV18 and TRBJ2-7, with D possibly being TRBD1 (6 bases). With 5 bases removed from V and 3 bases from J, the gap between germline ends came to 11 bases. The CDR3 consists of 13 residues. The germline gives CDR1 KGHSH, CDR2 LQKENI. Complete variable domain (other parts from reference TRBV18 and TRBJ2-7): NAGVMQNPRHLVRRRGQEARLRCSPMKGHSHVYWYRQLPEEGLKFMVYLQKENIIDESGMPKERFSAEFPKEGPSILRIQQVVRGDSAAYFCASSLGAGYEQYFGPGTRLTVT.

This clone occurred once. The chain combines TRBV5-1 with TRBJ2-2; TRBD1 agrees at 10 bases. This CDR3 has 16 amino acids. Germline V CDR1 and CDR2: SGHRS, YFSETQ. The V and J ends lost 4 bases and 6 bases, in that order; junction bases with no gene match: 9. Here the CDR3 DNA reads TGCGCCAGCAGCGGGGGACAGGGGTCGGGTGCCGGGGAGCTGTTTTTT. Translation: CASSGGQGSGAGELFF.

The chain couples TRBV9 to TRBJ2-1; D perhaps matches TRBD1 (5 bases). From germline, CDR1 is SGDLS and CDR2 YYNGEE. CDR3 length: 15 residues. V lost 3 bases and J 7 bases, leaving 17 bases between the germline ends. This CDR3 is CASSAMWGPGNEQFF. CDR3 in DNA: TGTGCCAGCAGCGCGATGTGGGGCCCTGGGAATGAGCAGTTCTTC.

This clone was observed once. The chain carries TRBV7-9 and TRBJ2-1; maybe TRBD2 (6 bases). The V and J ends lost 5 bases and 2 bases respectively, with 10 bases between them. This CDR3 is 14 amino acids long. Germline CDR1 and CDR2: SEHNR and FQNEAQ (reference sequence). DNA for the CDR3: TGTGCCAGCAGCCAACCGGGGGCCTACAATGAGCAGTTCTTC. Protein: CASSQPGAYNEQFF.

The chain has TRBV2 and TRBJ1-5; maybe TRBD1 (6 bases). Germline V gene sequence: CDR1 SNHLY, CDR2 FYNNEI. Trimming removed 6 bases from V and 2 bases from J, with 17 bases in between. The CDR3 runs to 16 residues. The chain's CDR3 is CASRWGLGAGNQPQHF. Written as DNA, the CDR3 is TGTGCCAGCAGGTGGGGTTTGGGGGCGGGCAATCAGCCCCAGCATTTT.

The chain carries TRBV18 and TRBJ2-7, with 9 bases lining up with TRBD2. Germline CDR1 is KGHSH and CDR2 is LQKENI. The CDR3 loop spans 16 amino acids. V shed 3 bases, J shed 3 bases, and the junction held 9 bases outside the gene matches. CDR3 amino acids: CASSPVAGVGNYEQYF. The CDR3 region has the DNA TGTGCCAGCTCACCCGTAGCGGGAGTTGGGAACTACGAGCAGTACTTC.

The chain combines TRBV24-1 with TRBJ2-3; 7 positions agree with TRBD1. Trimming cost V 2 bases and J 2 bases; bases outside gene matches: 6. The CDR3 extends over 16 amino acids. Per germline, CDR1 KGHDR and CDR2 SFDVKD. This chain's CDR3 is CATSDSGQTLTDTQYF. The CDR3 DNA sequence: TGTGCCACCAGTGATTCGGGACAGACTCTCACAGATACGCAGTATTTT.

This clone was recorded once. The J gene is TRBJ1-5, the V gene TRBV3-1 (or the pseudogene TRBV3-2), with 8 bases fitting TRBD1. The CDR3 totals 15 residues. Per germline, CDR1 LGHDT and CDR2 YNNKEL (reference sequence). J was trimmed by 7 bases and V by 1 base; bases with no gene match: 6. The CDR3 sequence is CASSQAGQGGQPQHF. The CDR3 DNA follows: TGTGCCAGCAGCCAAGCCGGACAGGGCGGCCAGCCCCAGCATTTT.

Only a few counts were recorded for this clone. The chain carries TRBV5-1 and TRBJ2-4; the match to TRBD1 covers 8 bases. This CDR3 is built from 17 residues. The V and J ends lost 3 bases and 3 bases, in that order; junction bases with no gene match: 11. Germline V gene data show CDR1 as SGHRS and CDR2 as YFSETQ. The CDR3 DNA reads TGCGCCAGCAGCTCAGCTCAGGGGGCCTTAGGCAAAAACATTCAGTACTTC. It specifies CASSSAQGALGKNIQYF.